The following is a T cell receptor (beta chain) sequence with its context. The germline V and J ends were trimmed by 2 bases and 6 bases, with 5 bases remaining between them. The CDR3 spans 11 residues. Looked up from germline, CDR1 is SGHRS and CDR2 is YFSETQ. The data were produced by immunoSEQ multiplex PCR, yet TCRdb's version contains in-frame clones alone and is incomplete. Of around 150,000 clones listed, over 80% are singletons. These data originate in a study of blood T cell repertoires in COVID-19. Background on the study: Specimens from acute and convalescent COVID-19 originated in the United States, Italy and Spain.

The specimen sequenced was peripheral blood. V is TRBV5-1 and J is TRBJ1-1; the D is unclear. The source of this sequence is a man aged 30 to 39 with COVID-19, enrolled during active disease. CDR3 residues: CASSFRSEAFF. As DNA, the CDR3 is TGCGCCAGCAGCTTCAGGTCTGAAGCTTTCTTT.